These 6 T cell receptor beta chains share one sample of origin, sequenced in a study of shared clonotypes between healthy human individuals. CD45RO-negative, CCR7-selected cells formed the naive CD8 fraction, which excluded terminally differentiated effector memory CD45RA+ cells. TCRdb keeps only in-frame clones here, not all; method: immunoSEQ multiplex PCR. The top ten hold around 1.1% of the sample, which has millions of clones, about 95% seen once. The sequenced material came from naive CD8+ T cells sorted from blood. Receptors originate from a man between 18 and 29 years old in good health.

The chain recombines TRBV28 with TRBJ1-1; TRBD1 matches 8 bases. V dropped 5 bases and J dropped 4; count of bases not matched to a gene: 6. The CDR3 extends over 14 amino acids. From germline, CDR1 is MDHEN and CDR2 SYDVKM. CDR3 loop: CASSRQGLGTEAFF. In DNA form, the CDR3 reads TGTGCCAGCAGTCGACAGGGGTTAGGCACTGAAGCTTTCTTT.

The J gene is TRBJ2-7, the V gene TRBV7-9, with 8 bases identical to TRBD2. Germline V CDR1 and CDR2: SEHNR, FQNEAQ (reference sequence). V lost 5 bases, J lost 0 bases, and 6 bases stayed unmatched. The CDR3 totals 15 residues. The CDR3: CASSITGTSSYEQYF. The DNA for the CDR3 is TGTGCCAGCAGCATTACCGGGACTAGCTCCTACGAGCAGTACTTC. Drawing the rest from reference TRBV7-9 and TRBJ2-7, the complete variable domain is DTGVSQNPRHKITKRGQNVTFRCDPISEHNRLYWYRQTLGQGPEFLTYFQNEAQLEKSRLLSDRFSAERPKGSFSTLEIQRTEQGDSAMYLCASSITGTSSYEQYFGPGTRLTVT.

This clone is a singleton in its sample. The chain recombines TRBV29-1 with TRBJ1-2; no reliable D call. Germline V gene data show CDR1 as SQVTM and CDR2 as ANQGSEA. The CDR3 runs to 11 residues. V lost 7 bases, J lost 8 bases, and 14 bases lay in between. The chain's CDR3 is CSGVQANGYTF. DNA for the CDR3: TGCAGCGGTGTTCAGGCGAACGGCTACACCTTC.

The V and J genes are TRBV6-1 and TRBJ1-2, with 7 positions matching TRBD1. V dropped 6 bases and J dropped 0; count of bases not matched to a gene: 7. Germline V gene data show CDR1 as MNHNS and CDR2 as SASEGT. The CDR3 is made up of 15 amino acids. CDR3 protein: CASSLTGTANYGYTF. The CDR3, as DNA: TGTGCCAGCAGCTTAACCGGGACAGCTAACTATGGCTACACCTTC.

About this clone: The sample holds other DNA sequences that translate to the same CDR3. This chain connects TRBV19 to TRBJ2-6, with 9 bases matching TRBD1. The V segment lost 4 bases and the J segment 4 bases; nucleotides outside the gene matches: 2. CDR3 length equals 15 residues. Germline values: CDR1 LNHDA, CDR2 SQIVND (reference sequence). CDR3 loop: CASSRDREGANVLTF. In DNA, the CDR3 is TGTGCCAGTAGTAGGGACAGGGAGGGGGCCAACGTCCTGACTTTC.

Note on this clone: Other DNA sequences in this sample translate to the same CDR3. The chain has TRBV2 and TRBJ2-3; 10 bases are a match to TRBD2. The germline V gene encodes CDR1 SNHLY and CDR2 FYNNEI. V shed 2 bases, J shed 3 bases, and the junction held 2 bases outside the gene matches. The CDR3 totals 15 residues. CDR3 DNA: TGTGCCAGCAGTGAACTAGCGGGAGTGACAGATACGCAGTATTTT. It is translated as CASSELAGVTDTQYF.